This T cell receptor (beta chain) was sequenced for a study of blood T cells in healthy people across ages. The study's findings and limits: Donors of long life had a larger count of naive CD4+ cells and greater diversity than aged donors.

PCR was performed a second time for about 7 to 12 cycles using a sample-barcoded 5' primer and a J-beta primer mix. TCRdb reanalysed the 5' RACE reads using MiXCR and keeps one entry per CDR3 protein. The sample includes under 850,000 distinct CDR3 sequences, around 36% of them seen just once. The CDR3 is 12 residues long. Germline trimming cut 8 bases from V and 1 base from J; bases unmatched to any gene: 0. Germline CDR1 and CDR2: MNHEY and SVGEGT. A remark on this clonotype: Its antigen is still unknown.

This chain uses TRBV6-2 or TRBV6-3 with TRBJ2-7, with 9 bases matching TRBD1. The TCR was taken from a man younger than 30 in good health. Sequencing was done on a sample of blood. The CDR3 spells CASGQGSYEQYF. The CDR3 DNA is TGTGCCAGCGGACAGGGGTCCTACGAGCAGTACTTC.